This T cell receptor beta chain was captured by sequencing in a study of tumor-infiltrating lymphocytes in primary liver carcinoma. Looking at the study overall: Cases comprised patients with primary liver carcinoma who received surgical resection.

The template, roughly 0.45 ug total RNA, yielded TCR beta cDNA made with a constant-region primer. Three nested multiplex PCR rounds, a slightly modified ARM-PCR method, built the TCR beta libraries. The first two PCR rounds, around 10 cycles each, used TRBV1-TRBV30 forward primers and a C-beta reverse primer. In TCRdb, the multiplex PCR reads were re-called with MiXCR into one record per CDR3 protein. The table has 300,000 to 400,000 distinct CDR3 sequences, 65% seen once. Blood RNA was derived from unsorted whole blood, and germline DNA was extracted too. Study results and caveats: Reduced overlap was seen in tumor-adjacent and tumor-blood pairs versus tumor region pairs.

About this clonotype itself: Its target is not known. A much larger clonotype is one base distant, so this may be a read error.

CDR3 size: 14 residues. From germline, CDR1 is LGHNA and CDR2 YSLEER. The rearrangement joins TRBV4-3 to TRBJ2-7, with 8 bases identical to TRBD1. The sequencing input was peripheral blood. The TCR was taken from a man between 40 and 49 years old with primary liver carcinoma and hepatitis B virus infection. CDR3 DNA sequence: TGCGCCGGCAGCGAACAGGGGGAAGGGTACGAGCAGTACTTC. Translated, it gives CAGSEQGEGYEQYF.